The 5 T cell receptor beta chains in this list originate from one sample, sequenced in a study of blood T cell repertoires in COVID-19. Assay used: immunoSEQ multiplex PCR; TCRdb lists only in-frame clones, some missing. The data hold approximately 250,000 clones, with approximately 90% observed a single time. The material sequenced was PBMCs or T cells enriched from blood (not recorded which). The receptors shown here come from a woman in her 30s who had recovered from COVID-19.

The chain recombines TRBV9 with TRBJ2-1; weak D call: TRBD2 (5 bases). CDR3 length: 15 amino acids. The V and J ends lost 0 bases and 1 base respectively, with 8 bases between them. Germline values: CDR1 SGDLS, CDR2 YYNGEE. The CDR3 region is CASSVDAGSYNEQFF. In DNA, the CDR3 is TGTGCCAGCAGCGTAGATGCGGGTTCCTACAATGAGCAGTTCTTC.

This chain uses TRBV28 with TRBJ1-3, with D hard to call. Deletions cut 3 bases from V and 2 bases from J, with 8 bases between. CDR1 is MDHEN, CDR2 SYDVKM, per germline. The CDR3 has 14 amino acids. CDR3 sequence: CASSFVNTGNTIYF. CDR3 in DNA: TGTGCCAGCAGTTTCGTTAATACTGGAAACACCATATATTTT.

CDR3 region: CASSPQAGHTGELFF. The CDR3 DNA reads TGTGCCAGCTCACCACAGGCGGGACACACCGGGGAGCTGTTTTTT. The genes are TRBV18 and TRBJ2-2; D possibly corresponds to TRBD2 (6 bases). The CDR3 extends over 15 amino acids. Germline V gives CDR1 KGHSH, CDR2 LQKENI. The V gene lost 1 base and the J gene lost 3 bases, with 9 bases spanning the gap. Full variable domain (outside the CDR3, taken from reference TRBV18 and TRBJ2-2): NAGVMQNPRHLVRRRGQEARLRCSPMKGHSHVYWYRQLPEEGLKFMVYLQKENIIDESGMPKERFSAEFPKEGPSILRIQQVVRGDSAAYFCASSPQAGHTGELFFGEGSRLTVL.

The chain employs TRBV5-4 and TRBJ1-3; D unclear. Per germline, CDR1 SGHNT and CDR2 YYREEE (reference sequence). The CDR3 spans 14 residues. The V and J ends lost 0 bases and 10 bases respectively, with 14 bases between them. The CDR3 sequence: CASSLDGGSGTIYF. The CDR3 coding sequence is TGTGCCAGCAGCTTGGACGGCGGCTCGGGAACCATATATTTT.

The rearrangement links TRBV2 to TRBJ1-6, with D maybe TRBD1 (6 bases). Trimming left V 1 base short and J 9 bases short, with 16 bases between. This CDR3 region has 16 residues. The V gene's germline CDR1 is SNHLY and CDR2 FYNNEI. The CDR3 sequence: CASSEGVTGIGSPLHF. In nucleotides, the CDR3 is TGTGCCAGCAGTGAAGGGGTAACAGGGATCGGTTCACCCCTCCACTTT.